The 12 T cell receptor beta chains reported below all come from one sample, sequenced in a study of T cells in narcolepsy. Measured with immunoSEQ multiplex PCR; TCRdb has only the in-frame clones, and not every one. The table includes some 35,000 clones, about four fifths detected once. The sequenced sample was memory (CD45RA-) CD4+ T cells from blood. These receptors all come from a human donor in good health.

This clone was counted a single time. The chain couples TRBV4-1 to TRBJ1-2; 7 nucleotides align to TRBD1. Germline V gene data show CDR1 as MGHRA and CDR2 as YSYEKL. This CDR3 comprises 14 residues. V lost 3 bases and J lost 2; bases outside the gene matches: 3. The CDR3 DNA reads TGCGCCAGCAGCCACCCGACAGGGAACTATGGCTACACCTTC. It is translated as CASSHPTGNYGYTF.

The CDR3 region is CATSRDPTGATDTQYF. CDR3 in DNA: TGTGCCACCAGCAGAGATCCCACAGGCGCCACAGATACGCAGTATTTT. The chain couples TRBV15 to TRBJ2-3; TRBD1 is a possible D gene (5 bases). The length of the CDR3 is 16 residues. Per the germline V gene, CDR1 is LNHNV and CDR2 is YYDKDF (reference sequence). Deletions cut 0 bases from V and 2 bases from J, with 12 bases between.

This chain uses TRBV5-4 with TRBJ2-7; tentative D call: TRBD2 (5 bases). This CDR3 has 13 residues. V lost 4 bases, J lost 8 bases, and 16 bases lay in between. Germline V gives CDR1 SGHNT, CDR2 YYREEE (reference sequence). This chain's CDR3 is CASSTGLLGKQYF. CDR3 coding DNA: TGTGCCAGCAGCACCGGACTGTTGGGGAAGCAGTACTTC.

The chain links TRBV19 to TRBJ2-3, with D possibly TRBD1 on 7 matching bases. CDR3 length: 15 residues. In germline, CDR1 is LNHDA, CDR2 SQIVND (reference sequence). V was shortened by 4 bases and J by 6 bases, with 17 bases between the two germline ends. The CDR3 protein is CASSTQGGGPDTQYF. The DNA for the CDR3 is TGTGCCAGTAGTACGCAGGGGGGCGGGCCGGATACGCAGTATTTT.

V is TRBV10-1 and J is TRBJ2-1, with D tentatively TRBD1 (5 bases). Trimming removed 5 bases from V and 7 bases from J, with 15 bases in between. This CDR3 has 14 residues. Germline V gives CDR1 WNHNN, CDR2 SYGVQD (reference sequence). CDR3 bases: TGCGCCAGCAGTCCCCTCGGGTCAGGGAATGAGCAGTTCTTC. It specifies CASSPLGSGNEQFF.

The chain has TRBV14 and TRBJ2-1, with 14 positions matching TRBD2. V lost 6 bases to trimming and J lost 2 bases; unmatched junction nucleotides: 12. This CDR3 region has 19 residues. CDR1 SGHDN and CDR2 FVKESK come from the germline V gene. The CDR3 bases are TGTGCCAGCAGTCTAGGCCGGACTAGCGGGAGGCCCGCCTACAATGAGCAGTTCTTC. Translation: CASSLGRTSGRPAYNEQFF.

The chain is built from TRBV30 and TRBJ1-2; no firm D call. Trimming removed 0 bases at V and 7 bases at J, with 9 bases between. The CDR3 is 12 amino acids. Germline CDR1 and CDR2: GTSNPN and SVGIG (reference sequence). The CDR3 DNA sequence: TGTGCCTGGAGTGTACCGCTGAGTGGCTACACCTTC. It specifies CAWSVPLSGYTF.

The genes are TRBV11-3 and TRBJ1-4; no definite D call. Looked up from germline, CDR1 is SGHNT and CDR2 is YENEEA. V shed 0 bases and J shed 1 base, with 6 bases lying between them. The CDR3 length is 15 residues. CDR3 sequence (DNA): TGTGCCAGCAGCTTAGATTGGAGAACTAATGAAAAACTGTTTTTT. Protein sequence: CASSLDWRTNEKLFF.

The sample holds one count of this clone. The chain is built from TRBV30 and TRBJ1-4, with a weak D call TRBD1 (5 bases). The V gene's germline CDR1 is GTSNPN and CDR2 SVGIG (reference sequence). V shed 0 bases and J shed 0 bases, with 11 bases lying between them. The CDR3 extends over 16 amino acids. CDR3 sequence: CAWSVTGTATNEKLFF. The CDR3 DNA reads as TGTGCCTGGAGTGTAACGGGGACGGCAACTAATGAAAAACTGTTTTTT.

V usage is TRBV7-9 and J usage is TRBJ1-4; 8 nucleotides line up with TRBD1. Germline V CDR1 and CDR2: SEHNR, FQNEAQ (reference sequence). J lost 7 bases, V lost 5 bases, and 9 bases had no gene match. This CDR3 region has 15 residues. The chain's CDR3 is CASSVTQGEREKLFF. Here the CDR3 DNA reads TGTGCCAGCAGCGTGACACAGGGGGAACGTGAAAAACTGTTTTTT.

Note on this clone: This CDR3 is also generated by other DNA sequences in the sample. J is TRBJ1-1 and V is TRBV11-1; D unresolved. Trimming shortened V by 3 bases and J by 8 bases, and 10 bases separated the two germline ends. CDR3 length equals 12 residues. Germline values: CDR1 SGHAT, CDR2 FQDESV (reference sequence). The CDR3 sequence is CASSFKGLEAFF. The CDR3 DNA follows: TGTGCCAGCAGCTTTAAGGGATTAGAAGCTTTCTTT.

The V gene is TRBV6-1, the J gene TRBJ1-5; TRBD1 aligns across 8 bases. Germline assignment: CDR1 MNHNS and CDR2 SASEGT. The CDR3 is 14 residues long. J lost 0 bases, V lost 7 bases, and 2 bases had no gene match. The CDR3: CASIDRGSNQPQHF. The DNA of the CDR3 is TGTGCCAGCATTGACAGGGGTAGCAATCAGCCCCAGCATTTT.